This T cell receptor beta chain emerged from a study of T cells after yellow fever vaccination. TCRdb re-called the 5' RACE reads through MiXCR, storing one row per CDR3 protein. The sample shows roughly 300,000 distinct CDR3 sequences, around 6.8% of them seen only once. Germline values: CDR1 SGHDN, CDR2 FVKESK. Trimming removed 4 bases at V and 5 bases at J, with 14 bases between. The CDR3 contains 14 residues. This rearrangement joins TRBV14 to TRBJ2-5; D possibly corresponds to TRBD2 (5 bases). The receptor's source is a man aged 18-30 years who received the YFV17D yellow fever vaccine. Specimen: PBMCs, collected around 45 days after the first yellow fever vaccination. CDR3 amino acids: CASSPISRGETQYF. The CDR3 DNA reads as TGTGCCAGCAGCCCAATCTCCAGAGGGGAGACCCAGTACTTC. The complete variable domain, with remaining parts taken from reference TRBV14 and TRBJ2-5, reads EAGVTQFPSHSVIEKGQTVTLRCDPISGHDNLYWYRRVMGKEIKFLLHFVKESKQDESGMPNNRFLAERTGGTYSTLKVQPAELEDSGVYFCASSPISRGETQYFGPGTRLLVL.